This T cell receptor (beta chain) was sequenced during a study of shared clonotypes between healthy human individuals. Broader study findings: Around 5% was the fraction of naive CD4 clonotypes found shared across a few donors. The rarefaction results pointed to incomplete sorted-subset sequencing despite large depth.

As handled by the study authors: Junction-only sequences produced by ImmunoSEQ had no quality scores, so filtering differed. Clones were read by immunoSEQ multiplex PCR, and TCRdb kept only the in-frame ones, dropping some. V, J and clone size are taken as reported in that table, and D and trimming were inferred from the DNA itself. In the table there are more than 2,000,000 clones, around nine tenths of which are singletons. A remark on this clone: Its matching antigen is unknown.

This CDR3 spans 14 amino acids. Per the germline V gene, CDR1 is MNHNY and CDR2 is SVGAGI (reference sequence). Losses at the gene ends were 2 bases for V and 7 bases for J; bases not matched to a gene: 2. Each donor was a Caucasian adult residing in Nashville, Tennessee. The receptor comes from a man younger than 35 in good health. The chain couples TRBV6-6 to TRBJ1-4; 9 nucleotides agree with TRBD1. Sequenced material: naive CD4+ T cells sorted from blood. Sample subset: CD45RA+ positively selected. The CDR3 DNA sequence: TGTGCCAGCAGTTACGCGACAGGGGGTGAAAAACTGTTTTTT. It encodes CASSYATGGEKLFF.